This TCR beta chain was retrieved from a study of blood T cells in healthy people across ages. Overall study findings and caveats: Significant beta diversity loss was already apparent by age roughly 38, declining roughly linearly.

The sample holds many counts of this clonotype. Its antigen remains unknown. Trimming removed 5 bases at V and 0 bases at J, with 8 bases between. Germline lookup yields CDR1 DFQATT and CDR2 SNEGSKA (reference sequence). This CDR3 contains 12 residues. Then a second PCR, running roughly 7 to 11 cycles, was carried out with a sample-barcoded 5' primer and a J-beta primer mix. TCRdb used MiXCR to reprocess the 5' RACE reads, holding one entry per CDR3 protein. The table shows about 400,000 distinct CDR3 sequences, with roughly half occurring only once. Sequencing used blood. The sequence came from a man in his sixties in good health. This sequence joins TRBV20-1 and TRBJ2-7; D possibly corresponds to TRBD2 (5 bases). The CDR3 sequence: CSADRDSYEQYF. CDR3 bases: TGCAGTGCTGATCGGGACTCCTACGAGCAGTACTTC.